The rows below give T cell receptor beta chains drawn from one sample of a study of OX40 agonist ivuxolimab in advanced cancers. Clones were sequenced by immunoSEQ multiplex PCR, and TCRdb holds only the in-frame ones, with some missing. The table has about 66,000 clones, roughly 87% seen once; the top ten hold roughly 2.1%. This specimen was CD4+ or CD8+ T cells sorted from blood, taken in a trial of the OX40 agonist ivuxolimab. The receptors here all came from an adult with an advanced solid tumor such as melanoma, head and neck, liver or kidney cancer. Both conserved end residues are part of each CDR3. D genes are given only for firm matches. Some rows have no size entry. The others give once, few or many, or a class for an expanded clone.

v_gene: TRBV6-6
abundance: NA
d_gene: NA
j_gene: TRBJ2-7
CDR3aa: CASSYRDSYEQYF
CDR3nt: TGTGCCAGCAGTTACAGGGACTCCTACGAGCAGTACTTC

v_gene: TRBV28
abundance: few
d_gene: TRBD1
j_gene: TRBJ1-5
CDR3aa: CASSPGQGGQPQHF
CDR3nt: TGTGCCAGCAGTCCGGGACAGGGCGGTCAGCCCCAGCATTTT

v_gene: TRBV5-1
abundance: NA
d_gene: NA
j_gene: TRBJ1-5
CDR3aa: CASSIEGAGQPQHF
CDR3nt: TGCGCCAGCTCTATTGAGGGCGCCGGCCAGCCCCAGCATTTT

v_gene: TRBV18
abundance: NA
d_gene: TRBD2
j_gene: TRBJ2-1
CDR3aa: CASAPDWGGEQFF
CDR3nt: TGTGCCAGCGCACCAGATTGGGGGGGGGAGCAGTTCTTC

v_gene: TRBV7-8
abundance: NA
d_gene: TRBD1
j_gene: TRBJ2-2
CDR3aa: CASSKATGSASNTGELFF
CDR3nt: TGTGCCAGCAGCAAAGCGACAGGGAGCGCTTCGAACACCGGGGAGCTGTTTTTT

v_gene: TRBV10-3
abundance: NA
d_gene: NA
j_gene: TRBJ2-5
CDR3aa: CAISRGRETQYF
CDR3nt: TGTGCCATCAGTAGGGGACGGGAGACCCAGTACTTC

v_gene: TRBV4-1
abundance: NA
d_gene: TRBD2
j_gene: TRBJ2-7
CDR3aa: CASSQGQSSGVAYEQYF
CDR3nt: TGCGCCAGCAGCCAAGGTCAGTCTAGCGGGGTAGCCTACGAGCAGTACTTC

v_gene: TRBV6-6
abundance: NA
d_gene: NA
j_gene: TRBJ1-5
CDR3aa: CASSRQVRQPQHF
CDR3nt: TGTGCCAGCAGCCGACAGGTCCGGCAGCCCCAGCATTTT

v_gene: TRBV5-8
abundance: NA
d_gene: NA
j_gene: TRBJ1-2
CDR3aa: CASSSREGRVAAYGYTF
CDR3nt: TGTGCCAGCAGCTCCCGTGAGGGGCGCGTCGCGGCATATGGCTACACCTTC

v_gene: TRBV29-1
abundance: NA
d_gene: TRBD1
j_gene: TRBJ2-3
CDR3aa: CSVEGTVETGSTDTQYF
CDR3nt: TGCAGCGTTGAAGGTACAGTCGAGACAGGGAGCACAGATACGCAGTATTTT

v_gene: TRBV6-1
abundance: once
d_gene: TRBD2
j_gene: TRBJ2-3
CDR3aa: CASSGAGGPDTQYF
CDR3nt: TGTGCCAGCAGTGGAGCGGGGGGGCCTGATACGCAGTATTTT

v_gene: TRBV7-2
abundance: NA
d_gene: NA
j_gene: TRBJ1-5
CDR3aa: CASSEHRAQPQHF
CDR3nt: TGTGCCAGCAGCGAGCACAGGGCCCAGCCCCAGCATTTT

v_gene: TRBV28
abundance: NA
d_gene: TRBD1
j_gene: TRBJ1-2
CDR3aa: CASSSAQGGGYTF
CDR3nt: TGTGCCAGCAGTTCAGCCCAGGGGGGAGGCTACACCTTC

v_gene: TRBV30
abundance: NA
d_gene: TRBD1
j_gene: TRBJ1-2
CDR3aa: CAWSDSGDRVASTF
CDR3nt: TGTGCCTGGAGTGATTCGGGGGACAGGGTGGCTAGCACCTTC

v_gene: TRBV5-8
abundance: NA
d_gene: NA
j_gene: TRBJ1-5
CDR3aa: CASSLAYSPYQPQHF
CDR3nt: TGTGCCAGCAGCTTGGCGTACAGCCCTTATCAGCCCCAGCATTTT

v_gene: TRBV5-1
abundance: NA
d_gene: TRBD2
j_gene: TRBJ2-7
CDR3aa: CASSSGPSSYEQYF
CDR3nt: TGCGCCAGCAGTAGCGGGCCAAGCTCCTACGAGCAGTACTTC

v_gene: TRBV4-1
abundance: NA
d_gene: TRBD2
j_gene: TRBJ2-1
CDR3aa: CASSSSGVSSYNEQFF
CDR3nt: TGCGCCAGCAGCTCGAGCGGGGTTAGCTCCTACAATGAGCAGTTCTTC

v_gene: TRBV15
abundance: NA
d_gene: NA
j_gene: TRBJ2-1
CDR3aa: CATSSTWERTEQFF
CDR3nt: TGTGCCACCAGCAGTACATGGGAGCGAACTGAGCAGTTCTTC

v_gene: TRBV9
abundance: NA
d_gene: TRBD1
j_gene: TRBJ2-5
CDR3aa: CASSPGQGFGAQYF
CDR3nt: TGTGCCAGCAGTCCGGGACAGGGTTTCGGAGCCCAGTACTTC

v_gene: TRBV11-2
abundance: NA
d_gene: NA
j_gene: TRBJ2-3
CDR3aa: CASSLDGGSTDTQYF
CDR3nt: TGTGCCAGCAGCTTAGACGGGGGTTCCACAGATACGCAGTATTTT

v_gene: TRBV5-4
abundance: NA
d_gene: TRBD2
j_gene: TRBJ2-2
CDR3aa: CASSLAHGRAGELFF
CDR3nt: TGTGCCAGCAGCTTGGCCCACGGGAGGGCCGGGGAGCTGTTTTTT

v_gene: TRBV19
abundance: NA
d_gene: NA
j_gene: TRBJ1-2
CDR3aa: CASSIIEVRNRIYGYTF
CDR3nt: TGTGCCAGTAGTATAATAGAGGTGCGGAACAGAATCTATGGCTACACCTTC

v_gene: TRBV6-5
abundance: NA
d_gene: NA
j_gene: TRBJ1-2
CDR3aa: CASSYNDGYGYTF
CDR3nt: TGTGCCAGCAGTTACAACGACGGATATGGCTACACCTTC

v_gene: TRBV27
abundance: NA
d_gene: TRBD1
j_gene: TRBJ1-2
CDR3aa: CASTGQGAPNGYTF
CDR3nt: TGTGCCAGCACTGGACAGGGGGCCCCCAATGGCTACACCTTC

v_gene: TRBV2
abundance: NA
d_gene: TRBD1
j_gene: TRBJ2-2
CDR3aa: CASKKYSDRGTGGNTGELFF
CDR3nt: TGTGCCAGCAAGAAATATTCCGATAGAGGGACAGGGGGAAACACCGGGGAGCTGTTTTTT

v_gene: TRBV20-1
abundance: NA
d_gene: NA
j_gene: TRBJ1-2
CDR3aa: CSANYNYGYTF
CDR3nt: TGCAGTGCGAACTATAACTATGGCTACACCTTC

v_gene: TRBV11-2
abundance: NA
d_gene: NA
j_gene: TRBJ2-3
CDR3aa: CASSLDQAKGTQYF
CDR3nt: TGTGCCAGCAGCTTAGATCAGGCAAAGGGTACGCAGTATTTT

v_gene: TRBV10-3
abundance: NA
d_gene: TRBD2
j_gene: TRBJ2-1
CDR3aa: CAISNGTSGRNEQFF
CDR3nt: TGTGCCATCAGCAATGGGACTAGCGGGAGGAATGAGCAGTTCTTC

v_gene: TRBV27
abundance: NA
d_gene: TRBD1
j_gene: TRBJ1-5
CDR3aa: CASRRDSLGSMGVPQHF
CDR3nt: TGTGCCAGCAGGCGGGACAGCCTGGGAAGTATGGGCGTCCCCCAGCATTTT

v_gene: TRBV6-1
abundance: once
d_gene: TRBD1
j_gene: TRBJ1-6
CDR3aa: CASSEGTGAALYSPLHF
CDR3nt: TGTGCCAGCAGTGAGGGTACAGGGGCCGCCTTATATTCACCCCTCCACTTT

v_gene: TRBV4-2
abundance: NA
d_gene: TRBD2
j_gene: TRBJ2-5
CDR3aa: CASSQVGGGAQETQYF
CDR3nt: TGTGCCAGCAGCCAAGTTGGCGGGGGGGCTCAGGAGACCCAGTACTTC

v_gene: TRBV6-5
abundance: NA
d_gene: NA
j_gene: TRBJ1-2
CDR3aa: CASSYSGVAYGYTF
CDR3nt: TGTGCCAGCAGTTACTCTGGGGTGGCCTATGGCTACACCTTC

v_gene: TRBV4-2
abundance: once
d_gene: TRBD2
j_gene: TRBJ2-1
CDR3aa: CASSQVRGGTSGTNEQFF
CDR3nt: TGTGCCAGCAGCCAAGTCCGGGGCGGGACTAGCGGGACCAATGAGCAGTTCTTC

v_gene: TRBV9
abundance: NA
d_gene: NA
j_gene: TRBJ1-6
CDR3aa: CASSVGYGTNNSPLHF
CDR3nt: TGTGCCAGCAGCGTAGGGTACGGGACGAATAATTCACCCCTCCACTTT

v_gene: TRBV7-2
abundance: NA
d_gene: NA
j_gene: TRBJ2-1
CDR3aa: CASKRGANNEQFF
CDR3nt: TGTGCCAGCAAGCGAGGGGCTAACAATGAGCAGTTCTTC

v_gene: TRBV19
abundance: NA
d_gene: TRBD1
j_gene: TRBJ1-1
CDR3aa: CASSIDSTGLNEAFF
CDR3nt: TGTGCCAGTAGTATAGACTCGACAGGGCTCAATGAAGCTTTCTTT

v_gene: TRBV19
abundance: NA
d_gene: NA
j_gene: TRBJ1-2
CDR3aa: CASHPNQGTYGYTF
CDR3nt: TGTGCCAGCCACCCAAATCAGGGAACCTATGGCTACACCTTC

v_gene: TRBV28
abundance: NA
d_gene: TRBD2
j_gene: TRBJ2-1
CDR3aa: CASSLPRGLAPSNEQFF
CDR3nt: TGTGCCAGCAGTTTGCCTCGGGGACTAGCCCCCTCCAATGAGCAGTTCTTC

v_gene: TRBV5-8
abundance: NA
d_gene: NA
j_gene: TRBJ1-6
CDR3aa: CASSDGILMNSPLHF
CDR3nt: TGTGCCAGCAGCGACGGGATCCTTATGAATTCACCCCTCCACTTT

v_gene: TRBV5-1
abundance: NA
d_gene: TRBD2
j_gene: TRBJ2-2
CDR3aa: CASSSTTSGGNGELFF
CDR3nt: TGCGCCAGCAGCTCGACGACTAGCGGGGGTAACGGGGAGCTGTTTTTT

v_gene: TRBV7-9
abundance: NA
d_gene: NA
j_gene: TRBJ2-1
CDR3aa: CASSLGARGSEQFF
CDR3nt: TGTGCCAGCAGCTTAGGGGCCAGGGGAAGTGAGCAGTTCTTC

v_gene: TRBV11-2
abundance: NA
d_gene: NA
j_gene: TRBJ1-2
CDR3aa: CASSLAGTSDGYTF
CDR3nt: TGTGCCAGCAGCCTAGCCGGGACATCGGATGGCTACACCTTC

v_gene: TRBV15
abundance: NA
d_gene: NA
j_gene: TRBJ1-2
CDR3aa: CATSREAQRGYTF
CDR3nt: TGTGCCACCAGCAGAGAGGCCCAACGGGGCTACACCTTC

v_gene: TRBV18
abundance: NA
d_gene: NA
j_gene: TRBJ1-3
CDR3aa: CASSPPGATSGNTIYF
CDR3nt: TGTGCCAGCTCACCACCGGGGGCGACCTCTGGAAACACCATATATTTT

v_gene: TRBV5-1
abundance: few
d_gene: TRBD1
j_gene: TRBJ2-1
CDR3aa: CASSLGGTGSSYNEQFF
CDR3nt: TGCGCCAGCAGCTTGGGCGGGACAGGGAGCTCCTACAATGAGCAGTTCTTC

v_gene: TRBV29-1
abundance: NA
d_gene: NA
j_gene: TRBJ2-5
CDR3aa: CSVGEGSLSYF
CDR3nt: NA

v_gene: TRBV10-3
abundance: NA
d_gene: NA
j_gene: TRBJ2-1
CDR3aa: CAISALGTIYEQFF
CDR3nt: TGTGCCATCAGTGCCCTCGGGACAATCTATGAGCAGTTCTTC

v_gene: TRBV18
abundance: NA
d_gene: NA
j_gene: TRBJ2-2
CDR3aa: CASSAQGPNTGELFF
CDR3nt: TGTGCCAGCTCAGCTCAGGGGCCAAACACCGGGGAGCTGTTTTTT

v_gene: TRBV5-4
abundance: NA
d_gene: NA
j_gene: TRBJ2-7
CDR3aa: CATRGQSNRYEQYF
CDR3nt: TGTGCCACTCGGGGCCAGTCTAACAGATACGAGCAGTACTTC

v_gene: TRBV11-2
abundance: NA
d_gene: NA
j_gene: TRBJ1-6
CDR3aa: CASSLDRGEDYNSPLHF
CDR3nt: TGTGCCAGCAGCTTAGATCGGGGGGAAGACTATAATTCACCCCTCCACTTT

v_gene: TRBV18
abundance: NA
d_gene: TRBD1
j_gene: TRBJ2-2
CDR3aa: CASSPVGTGLTGELFF
CDR3nt: TGTGCCAGCTCACCAGTTGGGACAGGGCTAACCGGGGAGCTGTTTTTT